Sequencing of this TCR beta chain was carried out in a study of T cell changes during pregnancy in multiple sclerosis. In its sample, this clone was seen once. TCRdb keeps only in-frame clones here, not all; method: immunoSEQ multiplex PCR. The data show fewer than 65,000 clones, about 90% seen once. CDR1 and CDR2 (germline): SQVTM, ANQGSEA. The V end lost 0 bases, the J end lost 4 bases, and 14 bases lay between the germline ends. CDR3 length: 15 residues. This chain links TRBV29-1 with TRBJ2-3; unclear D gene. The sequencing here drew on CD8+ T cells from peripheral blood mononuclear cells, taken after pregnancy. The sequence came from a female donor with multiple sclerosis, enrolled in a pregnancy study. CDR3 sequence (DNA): TGCAGCGTTGAAGATCTACGGGTGTCACCAGATACGCAGTATTTT. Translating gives CSVEDLRVSPDTQYF.